This T cell receptor (beta chain) was recovered during a study of cytomegalovirus exposure and HLA in healthy donors. V shed 1 base and J 7 bases; nucleotides not matched to a gene: 17. Germline assignment: CDR1 WNHNN and CDR2 SYGVQD (reference sequence). The CDR3 is 18 amino acids. PCR involved 60 Vbeta and 13 Jbeta primers. The table came from immunoSEQ multiplex PCR; TCRdb's copy has only in-frame clones and leaves some out. There are about 200,000 clones in the sample, with about 1% held by the top ten. The receptor was derived from a girl aged 2 to 9 in good health and CMV-seropositive. Sequencing used PBMCs. This chain uses TRBV10-1 with TRBJ1-2, with 8 bases that match TRBD1. CDR3 nucleotide sequence: TGCGCCAGCAGTGAGTTCCACGGGGGCCTCTACAGGGGGGGTGGCTACACCTTC. It yields the protein CASSEFHGGLYRGGGYTF.